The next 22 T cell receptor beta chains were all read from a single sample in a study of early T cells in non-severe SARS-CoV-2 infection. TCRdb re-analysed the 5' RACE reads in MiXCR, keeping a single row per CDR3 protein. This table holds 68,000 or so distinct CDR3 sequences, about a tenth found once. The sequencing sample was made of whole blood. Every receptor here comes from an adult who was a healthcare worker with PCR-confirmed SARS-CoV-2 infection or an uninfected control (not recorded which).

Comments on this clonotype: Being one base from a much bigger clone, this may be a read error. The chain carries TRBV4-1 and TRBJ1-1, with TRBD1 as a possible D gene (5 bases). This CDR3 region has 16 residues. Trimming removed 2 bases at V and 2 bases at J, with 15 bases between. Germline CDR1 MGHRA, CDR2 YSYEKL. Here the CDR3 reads CASSQRMAGTNTEAFF. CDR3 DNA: TGCGCCAGCAGCCAACGCATGGCCGGGACCAACACTGAAGCTTTCTTT.

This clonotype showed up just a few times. CDR3 coding DNA: TGTGCCAGCACTGTAGCGGGAGTAAGCGAGACCCAGTACTTC. Its protein is CASTVAGVSETQYF. The chain combines TRBV6-2 or TRBV6-3 with TRBJ2-5; 9 bases align to TRBD2. The CDR3 sequence is 14 residues long. With 7 bases clipped from V and 5 bases from J, the junction kept 8 bases outside the gene matches. Germline CDR1 is MNHEY and CDR2 is SVGEGT.

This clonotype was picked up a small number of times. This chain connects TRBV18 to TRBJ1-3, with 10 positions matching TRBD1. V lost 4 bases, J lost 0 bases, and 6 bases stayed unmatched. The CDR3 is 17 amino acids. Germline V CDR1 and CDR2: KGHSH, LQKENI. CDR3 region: CASSQTTGGLSGNTIYF. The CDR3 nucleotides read TGTGCCAGCTCACAAACGACAGGGGGCCTCTCTGGAAACACCATATATTTT.

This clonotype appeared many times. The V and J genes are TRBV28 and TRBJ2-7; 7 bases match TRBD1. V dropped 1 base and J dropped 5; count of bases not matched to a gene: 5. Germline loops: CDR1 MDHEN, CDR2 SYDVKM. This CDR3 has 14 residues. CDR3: CASSLSGGIDEQYF. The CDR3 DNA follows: TGTGCCAGCAGTTTATCAGGGGGTATCGACGAGCAGTACTTC.

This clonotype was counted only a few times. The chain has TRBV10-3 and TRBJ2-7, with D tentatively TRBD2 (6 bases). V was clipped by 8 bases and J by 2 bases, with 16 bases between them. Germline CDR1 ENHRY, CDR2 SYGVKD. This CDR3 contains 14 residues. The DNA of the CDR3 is TGTGCCATCCGCCCGGGGGAACTTGCCTACGAGCAGTACTTC. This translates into CAIRPGELAYEQYF.

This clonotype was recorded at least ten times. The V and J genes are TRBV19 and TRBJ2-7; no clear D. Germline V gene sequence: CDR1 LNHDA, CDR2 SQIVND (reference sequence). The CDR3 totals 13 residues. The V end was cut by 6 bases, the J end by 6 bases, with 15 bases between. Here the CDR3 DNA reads TGTGCCAGTAGCGCCCGGGTGGCGGCCGAGCAGTACTTC. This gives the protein CASSARVAAEQYF.

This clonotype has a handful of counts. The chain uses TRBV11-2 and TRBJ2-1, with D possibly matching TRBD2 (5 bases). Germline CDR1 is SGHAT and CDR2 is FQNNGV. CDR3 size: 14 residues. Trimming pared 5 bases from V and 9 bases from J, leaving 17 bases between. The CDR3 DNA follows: TGTGCCAGCAGCGCGTTGAGATGGAGGAGTGAGCAGTTCTTC. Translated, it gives CASSALRWRSEQFF. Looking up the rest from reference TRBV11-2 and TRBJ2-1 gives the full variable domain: EAGVAQSPRYKIIEKRQSVAFWCNPISGHATLYWYQQILGQGPKLLIQFQNNGVVDDSQLPKDRFSAERLKGVDSTLKIQPAKLEDSAVYLCASSALRWRSEQFFGPGTRLTVL.

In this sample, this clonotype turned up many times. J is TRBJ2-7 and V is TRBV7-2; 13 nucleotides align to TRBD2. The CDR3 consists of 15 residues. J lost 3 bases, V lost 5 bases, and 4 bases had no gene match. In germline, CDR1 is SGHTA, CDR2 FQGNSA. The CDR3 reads CASSPRTSGSYEQYF. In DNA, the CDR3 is TGTGCCAGCAGCCCTCGGACTAGCGGGAGCTACGAGCAGTACTTC.

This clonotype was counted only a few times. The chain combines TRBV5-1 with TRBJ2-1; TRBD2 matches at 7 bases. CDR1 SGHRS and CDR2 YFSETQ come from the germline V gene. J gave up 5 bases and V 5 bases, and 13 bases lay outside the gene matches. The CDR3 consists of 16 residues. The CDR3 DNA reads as TGCGCCAGCAGTTCGACGGGAGGTCCTGGAAACAATGAGCAGTTCTTC. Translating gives CASSSTGGPGNNEQFF.

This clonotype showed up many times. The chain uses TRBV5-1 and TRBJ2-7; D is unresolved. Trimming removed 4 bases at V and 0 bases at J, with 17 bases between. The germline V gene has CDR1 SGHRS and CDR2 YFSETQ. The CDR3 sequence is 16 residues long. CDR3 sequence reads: CASSATMAAFSYEQYF. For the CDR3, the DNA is TGCGCCAGCAGCGCGACCATGGCTGCTTTCTCCTACGAGCAGTACTTC. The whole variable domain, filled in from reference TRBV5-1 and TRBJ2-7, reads KAGVTQTPRYLIKTRGQQVTLSCSPISGHRSVSWYQQTPGQGLQFLFEYFSETQRNKGNFPGRFSGRQFSNSRSEMNVSTLELGDSALYLCASSATMAAFSYEQYFGPGTRLTVT.

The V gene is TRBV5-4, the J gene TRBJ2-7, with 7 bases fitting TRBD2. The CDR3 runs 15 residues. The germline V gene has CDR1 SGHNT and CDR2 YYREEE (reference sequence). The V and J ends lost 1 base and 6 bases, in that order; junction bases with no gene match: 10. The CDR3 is CASSLWRTSDREQYF. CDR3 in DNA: TGTGCCAGCAGCTTGTGGCGGACTAGTGACCGCGAGCAGTACTTC.

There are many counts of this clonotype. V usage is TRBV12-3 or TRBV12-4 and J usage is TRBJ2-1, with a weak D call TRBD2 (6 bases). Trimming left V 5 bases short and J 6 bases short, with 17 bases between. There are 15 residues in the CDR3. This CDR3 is CASSPLGTGRNEQFF. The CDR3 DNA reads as TGTGCCAGCAGTCCACTCGGGACTGGGCGCAATGAGCAGTTCTTC.

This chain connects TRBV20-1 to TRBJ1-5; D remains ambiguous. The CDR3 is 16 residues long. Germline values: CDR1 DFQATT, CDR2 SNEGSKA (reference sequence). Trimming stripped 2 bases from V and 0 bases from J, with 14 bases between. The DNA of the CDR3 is TGCAGTGCTAGACAGAACGGCCTTTATAGCAATCAGCCCCAGCATTTT. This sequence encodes CSARQNGLYSNQPQHF.

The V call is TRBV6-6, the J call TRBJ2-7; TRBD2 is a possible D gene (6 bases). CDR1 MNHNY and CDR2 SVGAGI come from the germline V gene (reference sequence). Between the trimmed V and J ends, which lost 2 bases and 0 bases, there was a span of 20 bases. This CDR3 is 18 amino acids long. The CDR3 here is CASSYPRLGDRVSYEQYF. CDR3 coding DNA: TGTGCCAGCAGTTACCCCCGACTAGGGGACCGCGTCTCCTACGAGCAGTACTTC.

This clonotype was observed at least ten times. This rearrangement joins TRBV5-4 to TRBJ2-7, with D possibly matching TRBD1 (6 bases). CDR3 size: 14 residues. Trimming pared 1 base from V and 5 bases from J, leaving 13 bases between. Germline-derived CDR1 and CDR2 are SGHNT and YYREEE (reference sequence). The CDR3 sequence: CASSLRTDTDEQYF. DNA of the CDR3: TGTGCCAGCAGCTTGCGGACAGACACCGACGAGCAGTACTTC.

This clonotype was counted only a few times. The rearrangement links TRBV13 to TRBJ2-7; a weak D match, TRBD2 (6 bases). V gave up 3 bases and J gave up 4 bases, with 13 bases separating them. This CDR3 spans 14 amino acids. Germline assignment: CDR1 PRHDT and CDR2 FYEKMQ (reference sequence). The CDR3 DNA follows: TGTGCCAGCAGCTTTACTAGCAAGTCATACGAGCAGTACTTC. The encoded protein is CASSFTSKSYEQYF.

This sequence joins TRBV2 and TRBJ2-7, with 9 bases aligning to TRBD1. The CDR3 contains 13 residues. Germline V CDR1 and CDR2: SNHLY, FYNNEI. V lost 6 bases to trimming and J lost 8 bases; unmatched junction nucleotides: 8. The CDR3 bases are TGTGCCAGCAGCCCGACAGGGGGGCGTCAGCAGTACTTC. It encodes CASSPTGGRQQYF.

The chain's CDR3 is CASSMGEQYF. In DNA, the CDR3 is TGTGCCAGCAGTATGGGCGAGCAGTACTTC. This chain uses TRBV11-2 with TRBJ2-7; D uncertain. This CDR3 is built from 10 residues. Per the germline V gene, CDR1 is SGHAT and CDR2 is FQNNGV. The V end lost 6 bases, the J end lost 6 bases, and 6 bases lay between the germline ends.

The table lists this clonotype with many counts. As DNA, the CDR3 is TGTGCCAGTAGTCCTGTAGGCAATGAGCAGTTCTTC. Its protein is CASSPVGNEQFF. V gene TRBV19 combines with J gene TRBJ2-1, with D hard to call. This CDR3 region has 12 residues. Germline assignment: CDR1 LNHDA and CDR2 SQIVND (reference sequence). With 5 bases removed from V and 6 bases from J, the gap between germline ends came to 8 bases.

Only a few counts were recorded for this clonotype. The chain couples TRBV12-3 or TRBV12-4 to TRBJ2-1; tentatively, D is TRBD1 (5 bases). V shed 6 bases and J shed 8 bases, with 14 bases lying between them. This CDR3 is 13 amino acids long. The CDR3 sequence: CASSREVTDEQFF. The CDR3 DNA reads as TGTGCCAGCAGCAGGGAAGTAACGGATGAGCAGTTCTTC.

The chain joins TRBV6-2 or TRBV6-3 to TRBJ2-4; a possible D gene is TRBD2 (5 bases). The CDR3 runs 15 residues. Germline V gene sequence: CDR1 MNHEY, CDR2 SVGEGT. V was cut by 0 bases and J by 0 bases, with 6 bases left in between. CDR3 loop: CASSYSAGAKNIQYF. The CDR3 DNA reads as TGTGCCAGCAGTTACTCGGCGGGAGCCAAAAACATTCAGTACTTC.

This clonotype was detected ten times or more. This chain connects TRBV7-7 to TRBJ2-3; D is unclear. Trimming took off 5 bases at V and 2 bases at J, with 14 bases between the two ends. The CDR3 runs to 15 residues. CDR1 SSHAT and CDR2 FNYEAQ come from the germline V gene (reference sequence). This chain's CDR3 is CASSPQDGTTDTQYF. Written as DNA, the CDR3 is TGTGCCAGCAGCCCACAAGATGGAACCACAGATACGCAGTATTTT.